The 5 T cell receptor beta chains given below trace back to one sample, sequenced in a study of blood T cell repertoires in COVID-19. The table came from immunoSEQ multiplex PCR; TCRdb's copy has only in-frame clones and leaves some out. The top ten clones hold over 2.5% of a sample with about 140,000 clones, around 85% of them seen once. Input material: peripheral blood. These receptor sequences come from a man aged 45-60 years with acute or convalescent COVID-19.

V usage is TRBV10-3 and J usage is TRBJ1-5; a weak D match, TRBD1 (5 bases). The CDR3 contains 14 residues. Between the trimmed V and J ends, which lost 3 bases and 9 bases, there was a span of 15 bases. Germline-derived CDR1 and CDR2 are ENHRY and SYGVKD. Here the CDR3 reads CAISDGQGFAPQHF. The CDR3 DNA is TGTGCCATCAGTGATGGTCAGGGTTTTGCGCCCCAGCATTTT.

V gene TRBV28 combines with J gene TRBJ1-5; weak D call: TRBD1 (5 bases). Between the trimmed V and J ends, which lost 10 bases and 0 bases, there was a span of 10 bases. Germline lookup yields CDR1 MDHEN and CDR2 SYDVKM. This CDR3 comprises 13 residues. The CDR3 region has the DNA TGTGCCACACTACAGGTTAGCAATCAGCCCCAGCATTTT. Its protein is CATLQVSNQPQHF.

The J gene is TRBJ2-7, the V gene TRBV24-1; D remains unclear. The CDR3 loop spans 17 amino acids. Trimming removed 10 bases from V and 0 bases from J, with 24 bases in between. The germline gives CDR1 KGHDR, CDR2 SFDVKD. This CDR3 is CATGRFQAPKSSYEQYF. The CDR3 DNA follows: TGTGCCACTGGCCGATTTCAGGCGCCCAAAAGCTCCTACGAGCAGTACTTC.

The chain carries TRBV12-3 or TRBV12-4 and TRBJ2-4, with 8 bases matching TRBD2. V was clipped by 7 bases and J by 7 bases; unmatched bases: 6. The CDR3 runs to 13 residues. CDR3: CASTRGGTNIQYF. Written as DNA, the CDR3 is TGTGCCAGCACTCGGGGGGGGACCAACATTCAGTACTTC.

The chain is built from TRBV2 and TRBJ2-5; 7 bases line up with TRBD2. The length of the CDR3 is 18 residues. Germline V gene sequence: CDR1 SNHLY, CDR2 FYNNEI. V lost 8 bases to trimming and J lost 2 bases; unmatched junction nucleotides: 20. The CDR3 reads CASYEGAGILPGQETQYF. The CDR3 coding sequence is TGTGCCAGCTACGAAGGAGCGGGAATCTTACCGGGGCAAGAGACCCAGTACTTC. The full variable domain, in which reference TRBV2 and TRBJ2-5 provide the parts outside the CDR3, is EPEVTQTPSHQVTQMGQEVILRCVPISNHLYFYWYRQILGQKVEFLVSFYNNEISEKSEIFDDQFSVERPDGSNFTLKIRSTKLEDSAMYFCASYEGAGILPGQETQYFGPGTRLLVL.